The rows below give T cell receptor beta chains drawn from one sample of a study of T cell responses to AZD1222 COVID-19 vaccine. Assay: immunoSEQ multiplex PCR; the TCRdb copy retains only in-frame clones and omits some. The sample contains 110,000 or so clones, approximately 88% of which appear only once. This specimen consisted of peripheral blood, obtained 28 days after the second AZD1222 dose. The receptor set was obtained from an adult who received the AZD1222 COVID-19 vaccine. Each CDR3 is given with its conserved first and last residue. D genes are given only for firm matches. Only part of the rows carry a size: once, few, many, or a class if the clone is expanded.

>NA|TRBJ2-1|TRBV27|NA
CASRQGLVAEQFF
TGTGCCAGCAGGCAGGGGCTAGTGGCTGAGCAGTTCTTC
>once|TRBJ2-3|TRBV28|TRBD2
CASSQLAGATDTQYF
TGTGCCAGCAGCCAGCTAGCGGGGGCCACAGATACGCAGTATTTT
>NA|TRBJ2-2|TRBV4-3|NA
CASSQDLEDSVFMNTGELFF
TGCGCCAGCAGCCAAGATCTGGAGGACTCTGTTTTTATGAACACCGGGGAGCTGTTTTTT
>NA|TRBJ1-6|TRBV15|TRBD1
CATRFGTGVNSPLHF
TGTGCCACCAGATTTGGGACAGGGGTCAATTCACCCCTCCACTTT
>NA|TRBJ1-1|TRBV9|NA
CASSVGWNTEAFF
TGTGCCAGCAGCGTAGGGTGGAACACTGAAGCTTTCTTT
>NA|TRBJ1-2|TRBV5-1|NA
CASSFSNRNYGYTF
TGCGCCAGTAGCTTTTCGAACAGGAACTATGGCTACACCTTC
>NA|TRBJ1-5|TRBV2|TRBD1
CASRDGGQGAGQPQHF
TGTGCCAGCCGGGACGGGGGGCAGGGGGCGGGACAGCCCCAGCATTTT
>NA|TRBJ1-6|TRBV15|NA
CATSTGGREPLHF
TGTGCCACCAGCACTGGGGGCAGAGAACCCCTCCACTTT
>NA|TRBJ1-1|TRBV5-1|NA
CASSIVGMNTEAFF
TGCGCCAGCAGCATCGTCGGGATGAACACTGAAGCTTTCTTT
>NA|TRBJ1-2|TRBV9|TRBD1
CASSVEGQGAYGYTF
TGTGCCAGCAGCGTAGAGGGACAGGGGGCCTATGGCTACACCTTC
>NA|TRBJ2-3|TRBV19|NA
CASSISRDTQYF
TGTGCCAGTAGTATTAGCCGGGATACGCAGTATTTT
>NA|TRBJ2-7|TRBV9|TRBD2
CASSFGLAGGQEQYF
TGTGCCAGCAGCTTCGGACTAGCGGGGGGGCAAGAGCAGTACTTC
>NA|TRBJ2-3|TRBV19|TRBD2
CASSIDLSSGGDTQYF
TGTGCCAGTAGTATAGATCTGTCTAGCGGGGGGGATACGCAGTATTTT
>few|TRBJ1-2|TRBV2|NA
CASSEGGRGYGYTF
TGTGCCAGCAGTGAGGGGGGCAGAGGGTATGGCTACACCTTC
>NA|TRBJ1-2|TRBV18|TRBD1
CASSPGQGNGYTF
TGTGCCAGCTCACCCGGACAGGGGAATGGCTACACCTTC
>NA|TRBJ1-1|TRBV29-1|TRBD1
CSADRGLNTEAFF
TGCAGCGCGGACAGGGGCCTGAACACTGAAGCTTTCTTT
>once|TRBJ2-5|TRBV7-2|NA
CASSPGGGVGKTQYF
TGTGCCAGCAGCCCTGGGGGCGGGGTCGGAAAGACCCAGTACTTC
>once|TRBJ2-7|TRBV28|NA
CASSWGAGKYEQYF
TGTGCCAGCAGTTGGGGAGCAGGAAAATACGAGCAGTACTTC
>NA|TRBJ2-7|TRBV27|NA
CASRLPGRNEQYF
TGTGCCAGCAGGCTCCCGGGACGTAACGAGCAGTACTTC
>once|TRBJ1-6|TRBV23-1|NA
CASSQPHVPSSYNSPLHF
TGCGCCAGCAGTCAACCACACGTCCCTAGCTCCTATAATTCACCCCTCCACTTT
>NA|TRBJ1-2|TRBV2|TRBD1
CASRKGQESYGYTF
TGTGCCAGCAGAAAAGGACAGGAATCTTATGGCTACACCTTC
>NA|TRBJ1-1|TRBV7-2|NA
CASSFQGLNTEAFF
TGTGCCAGCAGTTTCCAGGGTTTGAACACTGAAGCTTTCTTT
>NA|TRBJ2-3|TRBV10-3|TRBD2
CAIRTSGGAVTDTQYF
TGTGCCATCAGGACTAGCGGGGGTGCGGTCACAGATACGCAGTATTTT
>NA|TRBJ1-4|TRBV2|NA
CASRGQGLREKLFF
TGTGCCAGCAGAGGGCAGGGGCTAAGGGAAAAACTGTTTTTT
>few|TRBJ2-7|TRBV18|NA
CASSPEGIPYEQYF
TGTGCCAGCTCACCTGAGGGTATTCCATACGAGCAGTACTTC
>NA|TRBJ1-1|TRBV5-1|NA
CASSLEEGVNTEAFF
TGCGCCAGCAGCTTGGAAGAAGGGGTAAACACTGAAGCTTTCTTT
>NA|TRBJ2-3|TRBV11-2|TRBD2
CASSFLGLADTDTQYF
TGTGCCAGCAGCTTCTTGGGACTAGCGGATACAGATACGCAGTATTTT
>NA|TRBJ1-4|TRBV5-4|TRBD1
CASSLQTGGNEKLFF
TGTGCCAGCAGCTTGCAGACAGGGGGGAATGAAAAACTGTTTTTT
>NA|TRBJ1-1|TRBV5-5|NA
CASSFGQLNTEAFF
TGTGCCAGCAGCTTTGGACAGCTGAACACTGAAGCTTTCTTT
>NA|TRBJ1-2|TRBV7-7|TRBD1
CASSFPDRDAYGYTF
TGTGCCAGCAGCTTCCCGGACAGGGACGCCTATGGCTACACCTTC
>NA|TRBJ2-7|TRBV7-2|TRBD1
CASSLDWPDRSSFRYEQYF
TGTGCCAGCAGCTTAGATTGGCCGGACAGGTCGTCATTCCGCTACGAGCAGTACTTC
>NA|TRBJ2-5|TRBV5-4|TRBD1
CASSTTGVETQYF
TGTGCCAGCAGCACGACAGGGGTAGAGACCCAGTACTTC
>NA|TRBJ1-1|TRBV6-5|TRBD1
CASRRTGTVNTEAFF
TGTGCCAGCAGACGAACCGGGACAGTGAACACTGAAGCTTTCTTT
>NA|TRBJ1-5|TRBV6-6|NA
CASSRQGSNQPQHF
TGTGCCAGCAGCAGGCAGGGGTCGAATCAGCCCCAGCATTTT
>NA|TRBJ2-1|TRBV10-3|TRBD2
CAISESLASGGYNEQFF
TGTGCCATCAGTGAGTCTCTGGCTAGCGGGGGGTACAATGAGCAGTTCTTC
>NA|TRBJ1-4|TRBV7-2|NA
CASSLGPSGSNEKLFF
TGTGCCAGCAGCTTAGGGCCCTCCGGTTCCAATGAAAAACTGTTTTTT
>NA|TRBJ1-1|TRBV14|NA
CASSLRGGGTEAFF
TGTGCCAGCAGCCTCCGTGGCGGGGGCACTGAAGCTTTCTTT
>once|TRBJ1-2|TRBV29-1|NA
CSVEEMENYGYTF
TGCAGCGTTGAAGAGATGGAGAACTATGGCTACACCTTC
>few|TRBJ1-1|TRBV9|TRBD1
CASSPRDRDWTEAFF
TGTGCCAGCAGCCCCCGGGACAGGGATTGGACTGAAGCTTTCTTT
>NA|TRBJ1-1|TRBV6-2/TRBV6-3|NA
CASSNPTDPNTEAFF
TGTGCCAGCAGTAACCCGACAGATCCGAACACTGAAGCTTTCTTT
>NA|TRBJ1-1|TRBV5-1|NA
CASSLARSEAFF
TGCGCCAGCAGCTTGGCCCGGAGCGAAGCTTTCTTT
>NA|TRBJ2-3|TRBV3-1/TRBV3-2|NA
CASSQGLLLGDTQYF
TGTGCCAGCAGCCAAGGCTTACTTTTGGGAGATACGCAGTATTTT
>NA|TRBJ2-6|TRBV3-1/TRBV3-2|NA
CASSPSGVGANVLTF
TGTGCCAGCAGTCCCTCGGGGGTTGGGGCCAACGTCCTGACTTTC
>NA|TRBJ2-2|TRBV6-4|NA
CASSTTHTGELFF
TGTGCCAGCAGTACCACCCACACCGGGGAGCTGTTTTTT
>few|TRBJ1-5|TRBV24-1|NA
CAPPPPNSNQPQHF
TGTGCCCCTCCCCCCCCCAATAGCAATCAGCCCCAGCATTTT
>NA|TRBJ2-1|TRBV6-5|NA
CASSLVMYEQFF
TGTGCCAGCAGTCTCGTGATGTATGAGCAGTTCTTC
>NA|TRBJ2-3|TRBV19|NA
CASSIVGTDTQYF
TGTGCCAGTAGTATAGTGGGCACAGATACGCAGTATTTT
>NA|TRBJ1-4|TRBV12-3/TRBV12-4|NA
CASSFWGDEKLFF
TGTGCCAGCAGTTTTTGGGGGGATGAAAAACTGTTTTTT
>NA|TRBJ1-5|TRBV6-1|NA
CASSEFSREVYSNQPQHF
TGTGCCAGCAGTGAATTTTCCCGGGAGGTATATAGCAATCAGCCCCAGCATTTT
>NA|TRBJ2-3|TRBV3-1/TRBV3-2|TRBD2
CASSPDIAGGFADTQYF
TGTGCCAGCAGCCCTGACATAGCGGGGGGATTTGCAGATACGCAGTATTTT
>NA|TRBJ2-1|TRBV5-1|TRBD1
CASSGGQGALSGEQFF
TGCGCCAGCAGCGGAGGACAGGGGGCACTTAGCGGGGAGCAGTTCTTC
>NA|TRBJ2-7|TRBV6-2/TRBV6-3|NA
CASSYSRDTHSYEQYF
TGTGCCAGCAGTTACTCCCGGGACACCCACTCCTACGAGCAGTACTTC
>NA|TRBJ2-2|TRBV12-5|TRBD2
CASDRWGRANTGELFF
TGTGCTAGTGATCGGTGGGGGAGGGCGAACACCGGGGAGCTGTTTTTT
>NA|TRBJ1-2|TRBV6-5|NA
CASRRTPGGYTF
TGTGCCAGCAGGCGGACCCCCGGGGGCTACACCTTC
>NA|TRBJ1-4|TRBV28|NA
CASSPTPQATNEKLFF
TGTGCCAGCAGTCCGACTCCACAGGCAACTAATGAAAAACTGTTTTTT
>NA|TRBJ2-2|TRBV5-1|TRBD1
CASSLDRGGTGELFF
TGCGCCAGCAGCTTGGACAGGGGTGGGACCGGGGAGCTGTTTTTT
>NA|TRBJ2-7|TRBV28|TRBD2
CASSAGTSGVYEQYF
TGTGCCAGCAGTGCCGGGACTAGCGGGGTCTACGAGCAGTACTTC